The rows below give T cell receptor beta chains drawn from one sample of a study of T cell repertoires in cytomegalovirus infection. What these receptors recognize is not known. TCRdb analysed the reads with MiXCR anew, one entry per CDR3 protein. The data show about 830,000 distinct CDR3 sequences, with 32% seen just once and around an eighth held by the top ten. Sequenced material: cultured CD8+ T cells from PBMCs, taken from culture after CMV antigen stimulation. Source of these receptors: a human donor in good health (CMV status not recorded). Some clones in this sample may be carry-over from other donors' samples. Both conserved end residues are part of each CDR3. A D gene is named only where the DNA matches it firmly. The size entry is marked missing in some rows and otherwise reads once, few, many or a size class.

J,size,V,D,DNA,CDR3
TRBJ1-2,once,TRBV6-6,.,TGTGCCAGCATTAAAGGGAGTGGCTACACCTTC,CASIKGSGYTF
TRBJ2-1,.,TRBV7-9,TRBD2,TGTGCCAGCAGCTTATGGGCGGGGGGGCCGTACAATGAGCAGTTCTTC,CASSLWAGGPYNEQFF
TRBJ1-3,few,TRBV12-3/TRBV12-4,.,TGTGCCAGCAGTCCCCAGGGTCACACCATATATTTT,CASSPQGHTIYF
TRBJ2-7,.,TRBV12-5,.,TGTGCTAGTGGGAACAGGGATTCCTACGAGCAGTACTTC,CASGNRDSYEQYF
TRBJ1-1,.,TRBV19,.,TGTGCCAGTAACAAAGGACCCACTGAAGCTTTCTTT,CASNKGPTEAFF
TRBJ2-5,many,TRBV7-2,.,TGTGCCAGCAGCTTATGGGTCGGTGGGGAGACCCAGTACTTC,CASSLWVGGETQYF
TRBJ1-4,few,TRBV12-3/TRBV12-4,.,TGTGCCAGCAGTTTTGCAGCTAATGAAAAACTGTTTTTT,CASSFAANEKLFF
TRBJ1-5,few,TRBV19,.,TGTGCCAGTAGTCCCCCCCCGGGCCGGGACGCAGTAACCCATCAGCCCCAGCATTTT,CASSPPPGRDAVTHQPQHF
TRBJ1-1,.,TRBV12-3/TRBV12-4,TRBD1,TGTGCCAGCAGGACTATAGGGGGCGCACCTGAAGCTTTCTTT,CASRTIGGAPEAFF
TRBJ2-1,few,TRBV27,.,TGTGCCAGCAGTACCGGCAGGGACCCGAACTCCTACAATGAGCAGTTCTTC,CASSTGRDPNSYNEQFF
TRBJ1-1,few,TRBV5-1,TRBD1,TGCGCCAGCAGCTTGGAATCAGGGGGCACTGAAGCTTTCTTT,CASSLESGGTEAFF
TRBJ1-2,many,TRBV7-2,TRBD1,TGTGCCAGCAGCTTCCCGGAACGGGACAGCACTAACTATGGCTACACCTTC,CASSFPERDSTNYGYTF
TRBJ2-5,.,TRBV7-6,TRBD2,TGTGCCAGCAGCTTAGCGGTCAGGGGACTAGGAGAGACCCAGTACTTC,CASSLAVRGLGETQYF
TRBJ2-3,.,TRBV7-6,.,TGTGCCAGCAGCTCCACGGACTGGGATACGCAGTATTTT,CASSSTDWDTQYF
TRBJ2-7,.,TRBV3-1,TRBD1,TGTGCCAGCAGCCAGCCGGGGACAGGGGCGATCTACGAGCAGTACTTC,CASSQPGTGAIYEQYF
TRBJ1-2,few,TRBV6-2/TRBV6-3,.,TGTGCCAGCAGTGAAACCACGGATGGCTACACCTTC,CASSETTDGYTF